The 32 T cell receptor beta chains given below trace back to one sample, sequenced in a study of CD4 T cells in relation to SARS-CoV-2 and coronaviruses. Before the COVID-19 pandemic, during about 2010-2018, CD4+ T cells were taken from unexposed donors. The cells were cultured for 10 days before CD4+ T cells were isolated. The protocol was immunoSEQ multiplex PCR, while the TCRdb copy is restricted to in-frame clones and leaves out a portion. The sample comprises approximately 24,000 clones, roughly 82% of which are singletons, and 13% rests with the top ten. No antigen has been identified for these receptors. Sequencing used CD4+ T cells from PBMCs, cultured in vitro. The receptors shown here come from a human donor in good health.

This clone was counted once. The gene calls are TRBV29-1 and TRBJ2-1, with D possibly TRBD1 on 5 matching bases. Germline V gives CDR1 SQVTM, CDR2 ANQGSEA. Trimming removed 1 base from V and 7 bases from J, with 14 bases in between. The CDR3 is made up of 14 amino acids. The CDR3 region has the DNA TGCAGCGTTGAAGTTGGGGCAGGGCTAAATGAGCAGTTCTTC. This codes for CSVEVGAGLNEQFF.

The rearrangement uses TRBV11-2 and TRBJ1-2, with a possible D match to TRBD1 (5 bases). Per the germline V gene, CDR1 is SGHAT and CDR2 is FQNNGV. V was trimmed by 2 bases and J by 8 bases, leaving 12 bases between them. The CDR3 extends over 13 amino acids. The CDR3 spells CASSLIQGGGYTF. Written as DNA, the CDR3 is TGTGCCAGCAGCTTAATCCAGGGTGGAGGCTACACCTTC.

V usage is TRBV7-2 and J usage is TRBJ2-4; TRBD2 matches 12 bases. This CDR3 has 16 amino acids. Germline V lookup: CDR1 SGHTA, CDR2 FQGNSA. V trimming: 2 bases; J trimming: 7 bases; junction bases outside the gene matches: 6. The CDR3, as DNA: TGTGCCAGCAGCTTACTCGGGACTAGCGGGCGGAACATTCAGTACTTC. Protein product: CASSLLGTSGRNIQYF.

The rearrangement links TRBV4-1 to TRBJ2-7; D is possibly TRBD1 or TRBD2 (5 bases each). Germline CDR1 reads MGHRA; CDR2 reads YSYEKL. The CDR3 spans 10 residues. The CDR3 spells CASSQDLGRV. The CDR3 DNA is TGCGCCAGCAGCCAAGATTTGGGACGAGTC.

The chain recombines TRBV11-2 with TRBJ2-7; 8 nucleotides match TRBD1. Germline CDR1 SGHAT, CDR2 FQNNGV. J lost 7 bases, V lost 5 bases, and 10 bases had no gene match. This CDR3 contains 14 residues. The CDR3 region is CASSRLTGGREQYF. DNA for the CDR3: TGTGCCAGCAGCCGTCTCACAGGGGGGAGGGAGCAGTACTTC. Full variable domain (outside the CDR3, taken from reference TRBV11-2 and TRBJ2-7): EAGVAQSPRYKIIEKRQSVAFWCNPISGHATLYWYQQILGQGPKLLIQFQNNGVVDDSQLPKDRFSAERLKGVDSTLKIQPAKLEDSAVYLCASSRLTGGREQYFGPGTRLTVT.

This clone was seen a handful of times. The chain has TRBV2 and TRBJ2-7; the D gene is possibly TRBD1 (6 bases). The CDR3 consists of 12 residues. CDR1 is SNHLY and CDR2 is FYNNEI in the germline V gene. V lost 6 bases, J lost 6 bases, and 12 bases lay in between. The CDR3 DNA is TGTGCCAGCAGACAGGACAGCCTCGAGCAGTACTTC. Translated: CASRQDSLEQYF. The complete variable domain, with remaining parts taken from reference TRBV2 and TRBJ2-7, reads EPEVTQTPSHQVTQMGQEVILRCVPISNHLYFYWYRQILGQKVEFLVSFYNNEISEKSEIFDDQFSVERPDGSNFTLKIRSTKLEDSAMYFCASRQDSLEQYFGPGTRLTVT.

J is TRBJ1-1 and V is TRBV5-1; TRBD1 might be the D (6 bases). This CDR3 is built from 15 residues. Germline V gives CDR1 SGHRS, CDR2 YFSETQ. The V end lost 4 bases, the J end lost 4 bases, and 17 bases lay between the germline ends. The CDR3 DNA follows: TGCGCCAGCAGCCTGGGGGCCTCCCGGGGCACTGAAGCTTTCTTT. The encoded protein is CASSLGASRGTEAFF.

V and J are TRBV25-1 and TRBJ2-2; no clear D gene. Germline assignment: CDR1 MGHDK and CDR2 SYGVNS. V gave up 2 bases and J gave up 1 base, with 5 bases separating them. CDR3 length equals 14 residues. The DNA of the CDR3 is TGTGCCAGCAGTGAACCCCAGAACACCGGGGAGCTGTTTTTT. Protein: CASSEPQNTGELFF.

The chain couples TRBV7-9 to TRBJ2-3; the match to TRBD2 covers 16 bases. The length of the CDR3 is 19 residues. The ends lost 4 bases at V and 5 bases at J; junction bases unmatched: 12. Germline V gene lookup returns CDR1 SEHNR and CDR2 FQNEAQ (reference sequence). In nucleotides, the CDR3 is TGTGCCAGCAGCTCGAAGAAAGGGACTAGCGGGAGGGCCCAAGATACGCAGTATTTT. It specifies CASSSKKGTSGRAQDTQYF.

The chain links TRBV18 to TRBJ1-1; D unresolved. Per germline, CDR1 KGHSH and CDR2 LQKENI. The V end lost 6 bases, the J end lost 8 bases, and 10 bases lay between the germline ends. This CDR3 is built from 11 residues. The CDR3 protein is CASSLNLEAFF. The CDR3 DNA follows: TGTGCCAGCTCGCTCAACCTAGAAGCTTTCTTT.

The chain recombines TRBV6-5 with TRBJ1-2, with a weak D call TRBD1 (5 bases). Germline V gene data show CDR1 as MNHEY and CDR2 as SVGAGI. The CDR3 consists of 15 residues. V was clipped by 6 bases and J by 2 bases, with 16 bases between them. CDR3: CASSPLVAGNYGYTF. CDR3 nucleotides: TGTGCCAGCAGCCCGCTCGTGGCAGGGAACTATGGCTACACCTTC.

The chain has TRBV18 and TRBJ2-1; D may be TRBD1 (5 bases). Germline values: CDR1 KGHSH, CDR2 LQKENI. The CDR3 covers 15 residues. V gave up 0 bases and J gave up 6 bases, with 12 bases separating them. This chain's CDR3 is CASSPPAPGPNEQFF. The CDR3 nucleotides read TGTGCCAGCTCACCACCGGCTCCAGGGCCCAATGAGCAGTTCTTC.

The chain links TRBV12-3 or TRBV12-4 to TRBJ2-1; 8 nucleotides match TRBD1. V lost 10 bases, J lost 4 bases, and 6 bases stayed unmatched. This CDR3 has 13 residues. The CDR3 DNA reads TGTGCCACCCGGACAGGGAGGTACAATGAGCAGTTCTTC. Translating gives CATRTGRYNEQFF.

The J gene is TRBJ2-7, the V gene TRBV20-1; the D is unclear. CDR3 length: 11 residues. CDR1 DFQATT and CDR2 SNEGSKA come from the germline V gene (reference sequence). Trimming stripped 0 bases from V and 8 bases from J, with 8 bases between. CDR3 region: CSARDVSKQYF. DNA of the CDR3: TGCAGTGCTAGAGATGTAAGCAAGCAGTACTTC.

This chain links TRBV4-1 with TRBJ1-1, with no clear D. Germline V gene sequence: CDR1 MGHRA, CDR2 YSYEKL. Trimming left V 5 bases short and J 0 bases short, with 7 bases between. This CDR3 spans 13 amino acids. CDR3 sequence reads: CASSTVLNTEAFF. Written as DNA, the CDR3 is TGCGCCAGCAGCACCGTCTTGAACACTGAAGCTTTCTTT.

The CDR3 reads CASSVTSNQPQHF. The CDR3 bases are TGTGCCAGCAGTGTCACCAGCAATCAGCCCCAGCATTTT. This chain uses TRBV6-2 or TRBV6-3 with TRBJ1-5; D is unresolved. The CDR3 sequence is 13 residues long. Germline V gene sequence: CDR1 MNHEY, CDR2 SVGEGT. With 5 bases removed from V and 1 base from J, the gap between germline ends came to 6 bases.

This chain connects TRBV18 to TRBJ1-2; 12 bases agree with TRBD1. Germline CDR1 and CDR2: KGHSH and LQKENI. The length of the CDR3 is 14 residues. Losses at the gene ends were 5 bases for V and 8 bases for J; bases not matched to a gene: 6. CDR3 in DNA: TGTGCCAGCTCAGGGACAGGGGGCGTCGAAGGCTACACCTTC. Translated, it gives CASSGTGGVEGYTF.

The chain carries TRBV3-1 (or the pseudogene TRBV3-2) and TRBJ2-5; TRBD2 matches at 8 bases. Germline V lookup: CDR1 LGHDT, CDR2 YNNKEL (reference sequence). The CDR3 length is 14 residues. The V gene end was trimmed by 5 bases and the J gene end by 4 bases; junction bases not matched to a gene: 6. The DNA of the CDR3 is TGTGCCAGCAGCTTATACGGGGGGGTAGAGACCCAGTACTTC. This sequence encodes CASSLYGGVETQYF.

CDR3 residues: CAWSEANQETQYF. The CDR3 bases are TGTGCCTGGAGTGAAGCAAACCAAGAGACCCAGTACTTC. V gene TRBV30 combines with J gene TRBJ2-5; D remains ambiguous. Per the germline V gene, CDR1 is GTSNPN and CDR2 is SVGIG (reference sequence). The CDR3 has 13 residues. The V end was cut by 1 base, the J end by 0 bases, with 6 bases between.

The gene calls are TRBV18 and TRBJ2-1, with 8 bases identical to TRBD1. This CDR3 has 17 amino acids. Germline V gene data show CDR1 as KGHSH and CDR2 as LQKENI. The V gene end was trimmed by 3 bases and the J gene end by 4 bases; junction bases not matched to a gene: 11. The CDR3 DNA reads as TGTGCCAGCTCACCCAACAGGGCCCAGGGGGCTTACAATGAGCAGTTCTTC. Translation: CASSPNRAQGAYNEQFF.

V gene TRBV12-5 combines with J gene TRBJ2-3; no firm D call. CDR3 size: 12 residues. V was trimmed by 5 bases and J by 7 bases, leaving 10 bases between them. Germline V gene sequence: CDR1 LGHNT, CDR2 FRNRAP. CDR3 in amino acids: CASGTLPYTQYF. The DNA of the CDR3 is TGTGCTAGTGGTACCCTACCGTATACGCAGTATTTT.

The chain recombines TRBV7-9 with TRBJ1-5; D remains ambiguous. Germline V gene lookup returns CDR1 SEHNR and CDR2 FQNEAQ (reference sequence). The CDR3 is 14 amino acids. With 5 bases removed from V and 7 bases from J, the gap between germline ends came to 15 bases. CDR3 in DNA: TGTGCCAGCAGCCCTAGCGCCTTTGGGCAGCCCCAGCATTTT. As protein: CASSPSAFGQPQHF. Combining the CDR3 with reference TRBV7-9 and TRBJ1-5 gives the whole variable domain DTGVSQNPRHKITKRGQNVTFRCDPISEHNRLYWYRQTLGQGPEFLTYFQNEAQLEKSRLLSDRFSAERPKGSFSTLEIQRTEQGDSAMYLCASSPSAFGQPQHFGDGTRLSIL.

This clone was recorded a few times. V gene TRBV7-2 combines with J gene TRBJ1-5; D is uncertain. Looked up from germline, CDR1 is SGHTA and CDR2 is FQGNSA. Trimming removed 1 base at V and 1 base at J, with 11 bases between. The CDR3 is 16 residues long. CDR3 DNA sequence: TGTGCCAGCAGCTTAGATTTGGGAAGGAGCAATCAGCCCCAGCATTTT. As protein: CASSLDLGRSNQPQHF.

The chain carries TRBV7-3 and TRBJ1-2; D may be TRBD1 (5 bases). The CDR3 covers 17 residues. The ends were cut back, 1 base at V and 2 bases at J, with 17 bases in the middle. The germline CDR1 and CDR2 sequences are SGHTA and FQGTGA. For the CDR3, the DNA is TGTGCCAGCAGCTTAAATCCCCAGGGTGTGGGGAACTATGGCTACACCTTC. This encodes CASSLNPQGVGNYGYTF.

This clone has just a few counts. V and J are TRBV4-3 and TRBJ2-7; 9 bases map to TRBD2. The CDR3 is made up of 15 amino acids. The V gene's germline CDR1 is LGHNA and CDR2 YSLEER. The ends lost 0 bases at V and 0 bases at J; junction bases unmatched: 0. In DNA form, the CDR3 reads TGCGCCAGCAGCCAAGATAGCGGGAGCTCCTACGAGCAGTACTTC. This gives the protein CASSQDSGSSYEQYF.

This clone showed up just a few times. The chain is built from TRBV19 and TRBJ1-3; D may be TRBD1 (6 bases). Germline CDR1 is LNHDA and CDR2 is SQIVND (reference sequence). V lost 3 bases to trimming and J lost 2 bases, with 14 bases between them. The CDR3 has 16 amino acids. CDR3: CASSMGLGGPGNTIYF. CDR3 bases: TGTGCCAGTAGTATGGGGCTTGGGGGGCCTGGAAACACCATATATTTT.

This clone was detected once. The chain employs TRBV5-4 and TRBJ1-5; a possible D gene is TRBD1 (5 bases). V was clipped by 2 bases and J by 6 bases, with 9 bases between them. The CDR3 consists of 13 residues. Germline CDR1 SGHNT, CDR2 YYREEE (reference sequence). CDR3 protein: CASSFRDRQPQHF. CDR3 nucleotide sequence: TGTGCCAGCAGCTTCAGGGATCGTCAGCCCCAGCATTTT.

V and J are TRBV7-2 and TRBJ2-5, with D unclear. This CDR3 is 13 amino acids long. Germline V gene data show CDR1 as SGHTA and CDR2 as FQGNSA. Trimming took off 8 bases at V and 1 base at J, with 11 bases between the two ends. As DNA, the CDR3 is TGTGCCAGCGCTAAACAGCGCCAAGAGACCCAGTACTTC. It specifies CASAKQRQETQYF.

DNA for the CDR3: TGTGCCAGCAGCCAAGGGGACACTAACACTGAAGCTTTCTTT. This encodes CASSQGDTNTEAFF. The chain recombines TRBV4-2 with TRBJ1-1; the D gene is possibly TRBD1 (6 bases). In germline, CDR1 is LGHNA, CDR2 YNFKEQ. Trimming shortened V by 1 base and J by 2 bases, and 8 bases separated the two germline ends. The length of the CDR3 is 14 residues.

This clone was observed a single time. The CDR3: CAINRDPSYEQYF. The CDR3 DNA sequence: TGTGCCATCAACCGGGACCCCTCCTACGAGCAGTACTTC. The chain carries TRBV10-3 and TRBJ2-7; D may match TRBD1 or TRBD2 (5 bases each). Germline V lookup: CDR1 ENHRY, CDR2 SYGVKD. The V gene lost 7 bases and the J gene lost 0 bases, with 10 bases spanning the gap. The CDR3 loop spans 13 amino acids.

The chain uses TRBV7-8 and TRBJ2-5; no firm D call. With 7 bases removed from V and 1 base from J, the gap between germline ends came to 16 bases. The CDR3 covers 15 residues. Per the germline V gene, CDR1 is SGHVS and CDR2 is FQNEAQ. CDR3 nucleotides: TGTGCCAGCAACCTTTCGGGCCGGTTCCAAGAGACCCAGTACTTC. The encoded protein is CASNLSGRFQETQYF.

The V call is TRBV9, the J call TRBJ1-3; 7 bases align to TRBD1. The junction had 4 bases not matched to a gene; V was cut back by 0 bases and J by 4 bases. Germline CDR1 SGDLS, CDR2 YYNGEE. The CDR3 totals 15 residues. The CDR3 DNA is TGTGCCAGCAGCGTAGCCGGGACAGACGGAAACACCATATATTTT. Translated, it gives CASSVAGTDGNTIYF.